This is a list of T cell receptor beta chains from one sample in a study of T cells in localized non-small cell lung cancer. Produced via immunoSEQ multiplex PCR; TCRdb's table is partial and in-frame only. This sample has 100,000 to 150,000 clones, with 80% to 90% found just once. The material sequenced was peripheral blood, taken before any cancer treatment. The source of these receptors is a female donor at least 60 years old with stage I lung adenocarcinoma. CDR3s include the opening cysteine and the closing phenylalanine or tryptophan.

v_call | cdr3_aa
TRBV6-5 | CAISPGQGSEGEQYF
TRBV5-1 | CASSLDGGLGKNIQYF
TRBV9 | CASSYRGGYTQYF
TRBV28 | CASKTGRHTGELFF
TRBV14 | CASSQGRGAVPEAFF
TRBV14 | CASSQVGRQNTEAFF
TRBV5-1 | CASRAAGDNQPQHF
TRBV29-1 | CSVWEGGYNEQFF
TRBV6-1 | CASSEKVTGGPEQYF
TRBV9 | CASSVFEREAHYNEQFF
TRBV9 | CASSVAGDTEAFF
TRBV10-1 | CASSGSASAGELFF
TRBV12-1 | CATQNEAQPYEQYF
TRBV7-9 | CASSPVAGEYEQYF
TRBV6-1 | CASSEESLTGDYGYTF
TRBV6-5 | CASSARLAGGNEQFF
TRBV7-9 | CASSLGQGPGGYTF
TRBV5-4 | CASSTSRDRGVEEQYF
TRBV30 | CAWARDNSYEQYF
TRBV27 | CASTPRARSTTRQGTQYF
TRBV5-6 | CASSLASGGGYGYTF
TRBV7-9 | CASSLLGELSNEKLFF
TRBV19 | CASRTGTGTYEQYF
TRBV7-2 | CASSRGQFLVSEQYF
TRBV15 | CATSLDRDYGYTF
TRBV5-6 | CASSIGLAGDEQYF
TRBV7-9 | CASSRTGLNQPQHF
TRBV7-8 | CASSLAATGGDGYTF
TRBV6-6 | CASRRTVQNTEAFF
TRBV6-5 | CASSYSSAGGNNEQFF
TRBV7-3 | CASSFQRDGEAFF